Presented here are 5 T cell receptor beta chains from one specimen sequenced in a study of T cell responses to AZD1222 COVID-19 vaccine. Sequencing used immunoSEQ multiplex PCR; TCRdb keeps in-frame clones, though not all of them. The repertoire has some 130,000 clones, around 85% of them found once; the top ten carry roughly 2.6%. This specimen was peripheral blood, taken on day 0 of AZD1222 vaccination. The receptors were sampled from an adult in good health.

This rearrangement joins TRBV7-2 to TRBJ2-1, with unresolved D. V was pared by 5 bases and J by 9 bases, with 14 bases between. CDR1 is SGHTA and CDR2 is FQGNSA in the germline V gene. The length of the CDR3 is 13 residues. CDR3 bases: TGTGCCAGCAGCCCCCAGGTTGCGGCTGAGCAGTTCTTC. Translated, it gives CASSPQVAAEQFF.

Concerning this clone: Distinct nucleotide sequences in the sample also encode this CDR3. The DNA for the CDR3 is TGTGCCAGCAGCCCAGGTATCAATCAGCCCCAGCATTTT. Its translation: CASSPGINQPQHF. The chain uses TRBV11-2 and TRBJ1-5; D is undetermined. From germline, CDR1 is SGHAT and CDR2 FQNNGV. V shed 5 bases and J shed 3 bases, with 8 bases lying between them. The CDR3 extends over 13 amino acids.

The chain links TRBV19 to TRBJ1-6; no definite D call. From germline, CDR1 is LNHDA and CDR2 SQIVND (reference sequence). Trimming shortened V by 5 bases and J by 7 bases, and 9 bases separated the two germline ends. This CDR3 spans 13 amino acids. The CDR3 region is CASSQKWNSPLHF. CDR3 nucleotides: TGTGCCAGTAGTCAGAAGTGGAATTCACCCCTCCACTTT.

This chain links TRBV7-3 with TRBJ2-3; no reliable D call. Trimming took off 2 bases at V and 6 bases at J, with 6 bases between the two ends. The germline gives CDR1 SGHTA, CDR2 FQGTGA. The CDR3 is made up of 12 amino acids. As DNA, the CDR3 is TGTGCCAGCAGCTTATACGGGGATACGCAGTATTTT. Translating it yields CASSLYGDTQYF.

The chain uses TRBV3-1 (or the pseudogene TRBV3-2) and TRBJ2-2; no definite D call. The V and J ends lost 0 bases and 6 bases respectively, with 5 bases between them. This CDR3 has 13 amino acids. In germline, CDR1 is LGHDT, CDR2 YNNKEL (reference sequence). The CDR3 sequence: CASSQDLSGELFF. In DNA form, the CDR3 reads TGTGCCAGCAGCCAAGATTTGTCCGGGGAGCTGTTTTTT.